What follows are 20 T cell receptor beta chains derived from one specimen sequenced in a study of blood T cells in healthy people across ages. Next came a second PCR, run for about 7 to 12 cycles, which used a sample-barcoded 5' primer along with a J-beta primer mix. TCRdb re-derived calls from the 5' RACE reads in MiXCR, one entry per CDR3 protein. The repertoire consists of 540,000 or so distinct CDR3 sequences, with under 55% occurring once and the leading ten covering 20% to 25%. Sequencing input: blood. Receptor source: an elderly man in good health.

The V call is TRBV6-1, the J call TRBJ2-7; TRBD1 might be the D (6 bases). The CDR3 spans 16 residues. The germline CDR1 and CDR2 sequences are MNHNS and SASEGT. V lost 7 bases to trimming and J lost 0 bases, with 19 bases between them. CDR3 DNA: TGTGCCAGCACGGACAGCACAAAGAAGGGCTCCTACGAGCAGTACTTC. It specifies CASTDSTKKGSYEQYF.

The rearrangement uses TRBV5-1 and TRBJ2-1; 11 nucleotides match TRBD2. The CDR3 has 14 residues. Germline values: CDR1 SGHRS, CDR2 YFSETQ. Germline trimming cut 4 bases from V and 8 bases from J; bases unmatched to any gene: 5. DNA of the CDR3: TGCGCCAGCAGCGTACTAGCGGGGGATCATGAGCAGTTCTTC. Its translation is CASSVLAGDHEQFF.

This chain joins TRBV6-5 and TRBJ2-2, with 8 bases aligning to TRBD2. Trimming removed 6 bases from V and 7 bases from J; junction bases left unmatched: 10. CDR3 length equals 15 residues. The germline V gene has CDR1 MNHEY and CDR2 SVGAGI. CDR3 amino acids: CASSSTGLGGGELFF. The CDR3 DNA is TGTGCCAGCAGCTCCACGGGACTAGGCGGCGGGGAGCTGTTTTTT.

In this sample, this clonotype turned up a few times. The rearrangement joins TRBV5-1 to TRBJ1-2, with 7 bases identical to TRBD1. Looked up from germline, CDR1 is SGHRS and CDR2 is YFSETQ. This CDR3 has 14 residues. With V trimmed by 4 bases and J by 0 bases, 3 bases remained unmatched. The CDR3 sequence: CASSPGQANYGYTF. CDR3 sequence (DNA): TGCGCCAGCAGCCCTGGACAGGCTAACTATGGCTACACCTTC. The variable domain in full, completed from reference TRBV5-1 and TRBJ1-2, reads KAGVTQTPRYLIKTRGQQVTLSCSPISGHRSVSWYQQTPGQGLQFLFEYFSETQRNKGNFPGRFSGRQFSNSRSEMNVSTLELGDSALYLCASSPGQANYGYTFGSGTRLTVV.

This clonotype was seen repeatedly, ten times or more. The J gene is TRBJ2-5, the V gene TRBV6-1; perhaps TRBD2 as D (5 bases). Trimming removed 6 bases from V and 2 bases from J, with 13 bases in between. This CDR3 is 14 amino acids long. Per germline, CDR1 MNHNS and CDR2 SASEGT. Written as DNA, the CDR3 is TGTGCCAGCAGGAAGCGGAATCCACAAGAGACCCAGTACTTC. This gives the protein CASRKRNPQETQYF.

The chain has TRBV19 and TRBJ2-5, with unresolved D. The DNA end is more similar to TRBJ2-7, so the J call may be wrong. The CDR3 covers 12 residues. Germline V gene data show CDR1 as LNHDA and CDR2 as SQIVND (reference sequence). CDR3 loop: CASSIRPSEQYF. Written as DNA, the CDR3 is TGTGCCAGTAGTATTAGACCGAGCGAGCAGTACTTC.

This clonotype was seen a few times. V and J are TRBV12-5 and TRBJ2-4, with 7 bases identical to TRBD1. Germline-derived CDR1 and CDR2 are LGHNT and FRNRAP. V was clipped by 3 bases and J by 7 bases; unmatched bases: 6. This CDR3 has 14 amino acids. CDR3: CASGFEGAWNIQYF. The CDR3 DNA follows: TGTGCTAGTGGTTTTGAGGGGGCGTGGAACATTCAGTACTTC.

The chain employs TRBV11-2 and TRBJ2-7, with TRBD2 identical over 12 bases. The CDR3 is 15 residues long. CDR1 SGHAT and CDR2 FQNNGV come from the germline V gene. V dropped 5 bases and J dropped 7; count of bases not matched to a gene: 9. The CDR3 sequence is CASSLGTSGLNEQYF. Written as DNA, the CDR3 is TGTGCCAGCAGCCTAGGGACTAGCGGGCTTAATGAGCAGTACTTC.

The chain has TRBV12-3 or TRBV12-4 and TRBJ2-7; D uncertain. V was clipped by 0 bases and J by 6 bases, with 15 bases between them. The CDR3 spans 15 residues. CDR3: CASSLASRSRSEQYF. CDR3 nucleotides: TGTGCCAGCAGTTTAGCGTCCAGGTCGCGGAGCGAGCAGTACTTC.

This chain connects TRBV7-9 to TRBJ2-4; 12 nucleotides align to TRBD1. The closer fit of TRBJ2-5 to the DNA end suggests the J call may be wrong. The CDR3 loop spans 18 amino acids. The germline gives CDR1 SEHNR, CDR2 FQNEAQ (reference sequence). The CDR3 coding sequence is TGTGCCAGCAGCTTAAGTCAGGAGGGGACAGGGGGCTGGGAGACCCAGTACTTC. Amino acids: CASSLSQEGTGGWETQYF.

This clonotype was picked up many times. This chain uses TRBV4-2 with TRBJ1-4, with unresolved D. The CDR3 consists of 15 residues. The V end lost 0 bases, the J end lost 0 bases, and 5 bases lay between the germline ends. Germline CDR1 reads LGHNA; CDR2 reads YNFKEQ. CDR3 in DNA: TGTGCCAGCAGCCAAGAGGCCGCAACTAATGAAAAACTGTTTTTT. This gives the protein CASSQEAATNEKLFF.

The DNA of the CDR3 is TGCAGTGCTAGAGATTACACAGTCACACCCCTCCACTTT. Residues: CSARDYTVTPLHF. The chain links TRBV20-1 to TRBJ1-6; unclear D gene. Germline V CDR1 and CDR2: DFQATT, SNEGSKA (reference sequence). The V end lost 0 bases, the J end lost 11 bases, and 11 bases lay between the germline ends. This CDR3 comprises 13 residues.

This clonotype was observed at least ten times. The V and J genes are TRBV7-3 and TRBJ2-3; D is uncertain. Trimming pared 0 bases from V and 0 bases from J, leaving 4 bases between. Germline V gene sequence: CDR1 SGHTA, CDR2 FQGTGA. The CDR3 is made up of 14 amino acids. The CDR3 nucleotides read TGTGCCAGCAGCTTAACGTACAGCACAGATACGCAGTATTTT. Translation gives CASSLTYSTDTQYF.

The chain carries TRBV4-3 and TRBJ1-2; perhaps TRBD1 as D (6 bases). CDR3 size: 16 residues. Trimming took 0 bases from V and 0 from J, leaving 11 bases between them. Germline V gene lookup returns CDR1 LGHNA and CDR2 YSLEER. CDR3 sequence reads: CASSQDGDISNYGYTF. In DNA form, the CDR3 reads TGCGCCAGCAGCCAAGATGGGGACATCTCTAACTATGGCTACACCTTC.

The J gene is TRBJ2-1, the V gene TRBV12-3 or TRBV12-4, with D hard to call. V lost 5 bases to trimming and J lost 10 bases, with 15 bases between them. This CDR3 has 13 residues. The CDR3 bases are TGTGCCAGCAGTCCGGCCCCTCCGGAAGAGCAGTTCTTC. This sequence encodes CASSPAPPEEQFF.

This rearrangement joins TRBV7-3 to TRBJ2-3; D gene ambiguous. The CDR3 is made up of 13 amino acids. CDR1 and CDR2 (germline): SGHTA, FQGTGA. Between the trimmed V and J ends, which lost 1 base and 4 bases, there was a span of 6 bases. CDR3 nucleotides: TGTGCCAGCAGCTTAAGGGAATCAGATACGCAGTATTTT. Amino acids: CASSLRESDTQYF.

As for this clonotype: It may be a read error: a sequence one base away is much more abundant. This CDR3 is CASLRAATNEQFF. As DNA, the CDR3 is TGTGCCAGCCTCCGAGCGGCAACCAATGAGCAGTTCTTC. V gene TRBV6-5 combines with J gene TRBJ2-1, with D tentatively TRBD2 (5 bases). From germline, CDR1 is MNHEY and CDR2 SVGAGI. The CDR3 runs to 13 residues. Trimming removed 8 bases at V and 6 bases at J, with 14 bases between.

This clonotype is a singleton in its sample. The gene calls are TRBV20-1 and TRBJ2-5; the D gene is possibly TRBD2 (6 bases). CDR3 length equals 15 residues. V was clipped by 5 bases and J by 9 bases, with 25 bases between them. The germline V gene encodes CDR1 DFQATT and CDR2 SNEGSKA (reference sequence). The DNA for the CDR3 is TGCAGTGCTGTACGTGGAGGGGCCCAGGGAGTGTCCCAGTACTTC. It yields the protein CSAVRGGAQGVSQYF.

About this clonotype itself: A much more abundant neighbour one base away suggests this may be a read error. The chain joins TRBV6-6 to TRBJ1-4, with D tentatively TRBD1 (5 bases). Germline values: CDR1 MNHNY, CDR2 SVGAGI (reference sequence). The CDR3 has 13 amino acids. The CDR3: CVSNRGANEKLFF. CDR3 coding DNA: TGTGTCAGCAACCGTGGGGCAAATGAAAAACTGTTTTTT.

This clonotype has more than one count but fewer than ten. V and J are TRBV7-2 and TRBJ2-3; tentative D call: TRBD2 (6 bases). V lost 5 bases and J lost 2, with 17 bases in between. CDR3 length: 16 residues. Looked up from germline, CDR1 is SGHTA and CDR2 is FQGNSA. The CDR3 spells CASSPLFAGYTDTQYF. The DNA for the CDR3 is TGTGCCAGCAGCCCCCTTTTTGCGGGGTACACAGATACGCAGTATTTT. The full variable domain, in which reference TRBV7-2 and TRBJ2-3 provide the parts outside the CDR3, is GAGVSQSPSNKVTEKGKDVELRCDPISGHTALYWYRQSLGQGLEFLIYFQGNSAPDKSGLPSDRFSAERTGGSVSTLTIQRTQQEDSAVYLCASSPLFAGYTDTQYFGPGTRLTVL.